Detailed here is one TCR beta chain. Its specificity is unknown. The sample comes from a study of cytomegalovirus exposure and HLA in healthy donors. Study results and limitations: In presence/absence analyses, roughly uniform sequencing depth across donors was assumed.

Primers included in the PCR were 60 Vbeta and 13 Jbeta primers. TCRdb keeps only in-frame clones here, not all; method: immunoSEQ multiplex PCR. The sample has 100,000 to 150,000 clones; about 80% are singletons. The CDR3 loop spans 13 amino acids. Germline assignment: CDR1 SGHAT and CDR2 FQNNGV. Trimming left V 2 bases short and J 3 bases short, with 8 bases between. The chain joins TRBV11-2 to TRBJ2-7; D ambiguous. Sequencing input: PBMCs. The sequence came from a woman between 50 and 59 years old in good health and CMV-seronegative. This chain's CDR3 is CASSLKRGYEQYF. CDR3 DNA: TGTGCCAGCAGCTTAAAGAGAGGCTACGAGCAGTACTTC.